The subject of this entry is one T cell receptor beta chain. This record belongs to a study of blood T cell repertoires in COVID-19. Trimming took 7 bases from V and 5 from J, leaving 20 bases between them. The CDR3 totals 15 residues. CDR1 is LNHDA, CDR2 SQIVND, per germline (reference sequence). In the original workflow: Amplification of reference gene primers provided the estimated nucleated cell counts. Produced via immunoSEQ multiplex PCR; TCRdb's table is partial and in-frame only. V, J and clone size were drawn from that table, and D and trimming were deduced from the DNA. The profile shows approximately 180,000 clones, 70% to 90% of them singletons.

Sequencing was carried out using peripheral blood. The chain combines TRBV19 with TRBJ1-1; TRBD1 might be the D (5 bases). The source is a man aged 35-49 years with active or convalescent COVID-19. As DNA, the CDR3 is TGTGCCAGTAACGAAATACGGGGGATGGGTACTGAAGCTTTCTTT. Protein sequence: CASNEIRGMGTEAFF.